The 14 T cell receptor beta chains given below trace back to one sample, sequenced in a study of shared clonotypes between healthy human individuals. Some clones are missing from TCRdb's copy, which holds only in-frame ones; the method was immunoSEQ multiplex PCR. This sample has about 2 million clones, with approximately 95% found just once. Naive CD8 cells comprised CD45RO-negative, CCR7-positively selected cells, excluding terminally differentiated effector memory CD45RA+ cells. Sample: naive CD8+ T cells sorted from blood. These receptors were obtained from a man aged 18 to 30 in good health.

This clone was counted a few times. The rearrangement links TRBV2 to TRBJ1-5, with D hard to call. In germline, CDR1 is SNHLY, CDR2 FYNNEI. V dropped 2 bases and J dropped 1 base, with 9 bases sitting between them. The CDR3 extends over 15 amino acids. The CDR3 DNA reads as TGTGCCAGCAGTGAATACCGGAACAGCAATCAGCCCCAGCATTTT. Protein sequence: CASSEYRNSNQPQHF.

The J gene is TRBJ2-3, the V gene TRBV10-3; no clear D. Per germline, CDR1 ENHRY and CDR2 SYGVKD. The CDR3 extends over 14 amino acids. With 7 bases removed from V and 0 bases from J, the gap between germline ends came to 11 bases. CDR3 protein: CAIMDPASTDTQYF. CDR3 in DNA: TGTGCCATCATGGACCCCGCTAGCACAGATACGCAGTATTTT.

This clone is a singleton in its sample. The chain employs TRBV5-6 and TRBJ2-7; TRBD1 aligns across 8 bases. The V gene end was trimmed by 5 bases and the J gene end by 3 bases; junction bases not matched to a gene: 4. This CDR3 contains 13 residues. Looked up from germline, CDR1 is SGHDT and CDR2 is YYEEEE. The CDR3 coding sequence is TGTGCCAGCAGAGGACAGGGAAACTACGAGCAGTACTTC. This encodes CASRGQGNYEQYF.

The V and J genes are TRBV6-5 and TRBJ2-3; 8 bases match TRBD2. Germline V gives CDR1 MNHEY, CDR2 SVGAGI. The CDR3 has 15 residues. V lost 8 bases to trimming and J lost 4 bases; unmatched junction nucleotides: 11. CDR3 sequence: CASCLTSGGADTQYF. CDR3 coding DNA: TGTGCCAGCTGTCTTACTAGCGGTGGGGCAGATACGCAGTATTTT.

This clone was observed once. This chain connects TRBV7-6 to TRBJ2-2; D remains unclear. CDR1 SGHVS and CDR2 FNYEAQ come from the germline V gene. There are 14 residues in the CDR3. Trimming stripped 1 base from V and 6 bases from J, with 9 bases between. The CDR3 protein is CASSLGVGSGELFF. The CDR3 coding sequence is TGTGCCAGCAGCTTAGGGGTGGGCTCCGGGGAGCTGTTTTTT.

The chain is built from TRBV7-6 and TRBJ2-7; 8 nucleotides match TRBD2. Unmatched junction bases numbered 10, after V lost 5 bases and J lost 4 bases. CDR3 length: 15 residues. The V gene's germline CDR1 is SGHVS and CDR2 FNYEAQ. In nucleotides, the CDR3 is TGTGCCAGCAGCCCACTTCCGGGACTAGTGTACGAGCAGTACTTC. Translation: CASSPLPGLVYEQYF.

The rearrangement joins TRBV27 to TRBJ2-1; a possible D gene is TRBD2 (6 bases). The CDR3 runs 13 residues. Trimming removed 4 bases from V and 5 bases from J, with 9 bases in between. Germline CDR1 is MNHEY and CDR2 is SMNVEV (reference sequence). This CDR3 reads CASSYSSDNEQFF. The CDR3, as DNA: TGTGCCAGCAGTTATTCTAGCGACAATGAGCAGTTCTTC.

This chain connects TRBV7-8 to TRBJ1-5, with D maybe TRBD1 (5 bases). Trimming pared 1 base from V and 4 bases from J, leaving 8 bases between. Per germline, CDR1 SGHVS and CDR2 FQNEAQ. The CDR3 loop spans 14 amino acids. The CDR3 loop reads CASSLGGGNQPQHF. CDR3 DNA: TGTGCCAGCAGCTTAGGCGGGGGAAATCAGCCCCAGCATTTT. Looking up the rest from reference TRBV7-8 and TRBJ1-5 gives the full variable domain: GAGVSQSPRYKVAKRGQDVALRCDPISGHVSLFWYQQALGQGPEFLTYFQNEAQLDKSGLPSDRFFAERPEGSVSTLKIQRTQQEDSAVYLCASSLGGGNQPQHFGDGTRLSIL.

The chain has TRBV19 and TRBJ1-5; TRBD1 is a possible D gene (6 bases). Germline loops: CDR1 LNHDA, CDR2 SQIVND (reference sequence). There are 15 residues in the CDR3. V lost 8 bases and J lost 0, with 14 bases in between. CDR3 in DNA: TGTGCCAGTGGACAGAGACCTTATAGCAATCAGCCCCAGCATTTT. Protein sequence: CASGQRPYSNQPQHF.

In DNA, the CDR3 is TGTGCCAGCAGATCACAGGGCAGCTCCTACGAGCAGTACTTC. Encoded protein: CASRSQGSSYEQYF. This chain joins TRBV13 and TRBJ2-7; tentatively, D is TRBD1 (6 bases). Per germline, CDR1 PRHDT and CDR2 FYEKMQ (reference sequence). Trimming shortened V by 6 bases and J by 0 bases, and 12 bases separated the two germline ends. This CDR3 spans 14 amino acids.

The V gene is TRBV11-2, the J gene TRBJ1-6; TRBD1 might be the D (6 bases). V lost 0 bases, J lost 6 bases, and 15 bases lay in between. The germline CDR1 and CDR2 sequences are SGHAT and FQNNGV. There are 17 residues in the CDR3. The CDR3 DNA follows: TGTGCCAGCAGCTTAGATAGACGGACAGAGATTAATTCACCCCTCCACTTT. Its protein product is CASSLDRRTEINSPLHF.

The rearrangement uses TRBV7-9 and TRBJ1-1, with D unclear. Trimming removed 7 bases at V and 2 bases at J, with 14 bases between. The CDR3 consists of 14 residues. The germline gives CDR1 SEHNR, CDR2 FQNEAQ (reference sequence). This chain's CDR3 is CASTSTPGNTEAFF. CDR3 DNA sequence: TGTGCCAGCACCTCGACGCCGGGTAACACTGAAGCTTTCTTT.

This chain links TRBV10-1 with TRBJ2-3; no firm D call. CDR1 is WNHNN, CDR2 SYGVQD, per germline (reference sequence). The V and J ends lost 3 bases and 3 bases respectively, with 16 bases between them. The CDR3 runs to 16 residues. CDR3 in amino acids: CASSERASTLTDTQYF. The CDR3 DNA reads as TGCGCCAGCAGTGAACGGGCCTCGACTTTGACAGATACGCAGTATTTT.

V and J are TRBV6-5 and TRBJ2-3, with D possibly matching TRBD2 (6 bases). This CDR3 region has 14 residues. In germline, CDR1 is MNHEY, CDR2 SVGAGI. Between the trimmed V and J ends, which lost 8 bases and 2 bases, there was a span of 14 bases. CDR3 in amino acids: CASCRAGPTDTQYF. In DNA form, the CDR3 reads TGTGCCAGCTGTAGGGCGGGACCCACAGATACGCAGTATTTT.